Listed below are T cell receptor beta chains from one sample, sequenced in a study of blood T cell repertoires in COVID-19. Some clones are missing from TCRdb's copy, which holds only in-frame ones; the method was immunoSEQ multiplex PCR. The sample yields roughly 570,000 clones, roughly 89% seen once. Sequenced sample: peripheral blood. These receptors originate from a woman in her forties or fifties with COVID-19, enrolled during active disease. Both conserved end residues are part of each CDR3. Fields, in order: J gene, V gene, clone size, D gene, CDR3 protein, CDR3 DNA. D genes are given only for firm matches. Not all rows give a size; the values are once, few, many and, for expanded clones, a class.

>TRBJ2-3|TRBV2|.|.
CASNTGWTDTQYF
TGTGCCAGCAACACAGGGTGGACAGATACGCAGTATTTT
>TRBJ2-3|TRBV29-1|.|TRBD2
CSGDPGGTQYF
TGCAGCGGTGACCCGGGGGGGACGCAGTATTTT
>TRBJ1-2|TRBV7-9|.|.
CASSLDLLGYTF
TGTGCCAGCAGCTTAGATCTCCTTGGCTACACCTTC
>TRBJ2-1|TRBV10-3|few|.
CAISETRETAWQFF
TGTGCCATCAGTGAGACACGGGAAACAGCCTGGCAGTTCTTC
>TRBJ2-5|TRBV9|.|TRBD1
CASSGDSRETQYF
TGTGCCAGCAGCGGGGACAGTCGGGAGACCCAGTACTTC
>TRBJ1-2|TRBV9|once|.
CASSVRGGAVGYTF
TGTGCCAGCAGCGTCCGGGGAGGAGCAGTAGGCTACACCTTC
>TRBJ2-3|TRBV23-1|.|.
CASSRRDRTDTQYF
TGCGCCAGCAGTCGGAGGGACCGCACAGATACGCAGTATTTT
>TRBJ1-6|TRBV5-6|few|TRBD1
CASSQQGGNSPLHF
TGTGCCAGCAGCCAGCAGGGGGGAAATTCACCCCTCCACTTT
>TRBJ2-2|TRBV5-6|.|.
CASSLILSRLNGELFF
TGTGCCAGCAGCTTAATACTTTCTCGACTGAACGGGGAGCTGTTTTTT
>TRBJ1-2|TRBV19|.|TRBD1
CASSGTGVFYGYTF
TGTGCCAGTAGCGGGACAGGGGTTTTCTATGGCTACACCTTC
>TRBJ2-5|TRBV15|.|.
CATSRGASETQYF
TGTGCCACCAGCAGAGGGGCCTCAGAGACCCAGTACTTC
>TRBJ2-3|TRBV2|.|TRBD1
CASTPLRTGGFTQYF
TGTGCCAGCACACCCCTACGGACAGGGGGCTTTACGCAGTATTTT
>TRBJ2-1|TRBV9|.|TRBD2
CASSLGEGLVNEQFF
TGTGCCAGCAGCCTGGGTGAGGGACTAGTCAATGAGCAGTTCTTC
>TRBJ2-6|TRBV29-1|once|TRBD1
CSAGTGGSSGANVLTF
TGCAGCGCCGGGACAGGGGGCTCCTCTGGGGCCAACGTCCTGACTTTC
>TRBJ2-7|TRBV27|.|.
CASSLAGAAYEQYF
TGTGCCAGCAGTTTAGCGGGGGCCGCGTACGAGCAGTACTTC
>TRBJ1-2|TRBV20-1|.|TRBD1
CSASRGRGGYTF
TGCAGTGCTAGTAGGGGGCGAGGTGGCTACACCTTC
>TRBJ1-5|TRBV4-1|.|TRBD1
CASSHPGTASNQPQHF
TGCGCCAGCAGCCATCCTGGGACAGCGAGCAATCAGCCCCAGCATTTT
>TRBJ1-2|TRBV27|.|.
CASSPSRGGYYGYTF
TGTGCCAGCAGCCCATCTAGGGGGGGGTACTATGGCTACACCTTC
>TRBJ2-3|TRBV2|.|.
CASKQLTDTQYF
TGTGCCAGCAAACAGCTCACAGATACGCAGTATTTT
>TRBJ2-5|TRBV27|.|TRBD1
CASSFLGTATETQYF
TGTGCCAGCAGTTTCCTTGGGACAGCGACAGAGACCCAGTACTTC
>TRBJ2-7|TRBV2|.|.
CASSEGRVYEQYF
TGTGCCAGCAGTGAGGGGAGAGTATACGAGCAGTACTTC
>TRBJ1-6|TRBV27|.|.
CASSITGPPNSPLHF
TGTGCCAGCTCGATAACAGGACCCCCTAATTCACCCCTCCACTTT
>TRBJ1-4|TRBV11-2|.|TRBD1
CASSLGQGGEKLFF
TGTGCCAGCAGCTTAGGACAGGGAGGTGAAAAACTGTTTTTT
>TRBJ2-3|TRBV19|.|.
CASSLTQGEDTQYF
TGTGCCAGTAGTCTTACACAGGGAGAAGATACGCAGTATTTT
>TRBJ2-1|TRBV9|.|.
CASSPGLTYNEQFF
TGTGCCAGCAGCCCAGGCCTGACCTACAATGAGCAGTTCTTC
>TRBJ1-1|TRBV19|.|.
CATHGRMNTEAFF
TGTGCCACCCATGGCAGAATGAACACTGAAGCTTTCTTT
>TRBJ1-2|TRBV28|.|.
CASSTPGHLGYTF
TGTGCCAGCAGTACCCCCGGACATTTAGGCTACACCTTC
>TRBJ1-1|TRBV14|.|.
CASSLQGYDEAFF
TGTGCCAGCAGCCTACAGGGTTACGATGAAGCTTTCTTT
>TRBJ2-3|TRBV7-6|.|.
CASSFRRGRTDTQYF
TGTGCCAGCAGCTTTAGGAGGGGTAGGACAGATACGCAGTATTTT
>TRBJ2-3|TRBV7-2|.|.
CASSSFADTQYF
TGTGCCAGCAGCTCCTTTGCAGATACGCAGTATTTT
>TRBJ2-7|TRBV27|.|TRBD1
CASSLSPGQGQGEQYF
TGTGCCAGCAGTTTATCCCCGGGACAGGGTCAGGGCGAGCAGTACTTC
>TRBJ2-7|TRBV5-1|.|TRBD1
CASSEDRGPYEQYF
TGCGCCAGCAGCGAGGACAGGGGCCCCTACGAGCAGTACTTC
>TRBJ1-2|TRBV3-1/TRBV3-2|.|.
CASSPYNRAGYGYTF
TGTGCCAGCAGCCCGTACAACAGGGCCGGCTATGGCTACACCTTC
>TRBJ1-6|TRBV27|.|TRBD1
CASSEYRDRYNSPLHF
TGTGCCAGCTCCGAGTACCGGGACAGATATAATTCACCCCTCCACTTT
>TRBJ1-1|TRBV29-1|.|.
CSVTETGTEAFF
TGCAGCGTGACGGAAACGGGGACTGAAGCTTTCTTT